This T cell receptor beta chain was sequenced for a study of blood T cells in healthy people across ages. For the second PCR, which ran for about 7 to 11 cycles, a sample-barcoded 5' primer and a J-beta primer mix were used. Tagging of each cDNA molecule was performed by a template-switch adaptor with 12 random nucleotides. Every sample returned 2.5 million or more CDR3-containing paired-end reads. TCRdb used MiXCR to reprocess the 5' RACE reads, holding one entry per CDR3 protein. The sample records around 1,900,000 distinct CDR3 sequences, roughly two fifths being singletons. This clonotype was observed a few times. For every donor, a draw yielded ten milliliters of peripheral blood. What was sequenced was blood. The clonotype was recovered from a human donor in good health.

The CDR3 sequence is CSASRRGGYEQYF. The CDR3 coding sequence is TGCAGTGCTTCCCGACGGGGGGGCTACGAGCAGTACTTC. This sequence joins TRBV20-1 and TRBJ2-7, with TRBD2 matching over 8 bases. Losses at the gene ends were 5 bases for V and 3 bases for J; bases not matched to a gene: 6. Germline CDR1 and CDR2: DFQATT and SNEGSKA (reference sequence). The CDR3 has 13 residues.